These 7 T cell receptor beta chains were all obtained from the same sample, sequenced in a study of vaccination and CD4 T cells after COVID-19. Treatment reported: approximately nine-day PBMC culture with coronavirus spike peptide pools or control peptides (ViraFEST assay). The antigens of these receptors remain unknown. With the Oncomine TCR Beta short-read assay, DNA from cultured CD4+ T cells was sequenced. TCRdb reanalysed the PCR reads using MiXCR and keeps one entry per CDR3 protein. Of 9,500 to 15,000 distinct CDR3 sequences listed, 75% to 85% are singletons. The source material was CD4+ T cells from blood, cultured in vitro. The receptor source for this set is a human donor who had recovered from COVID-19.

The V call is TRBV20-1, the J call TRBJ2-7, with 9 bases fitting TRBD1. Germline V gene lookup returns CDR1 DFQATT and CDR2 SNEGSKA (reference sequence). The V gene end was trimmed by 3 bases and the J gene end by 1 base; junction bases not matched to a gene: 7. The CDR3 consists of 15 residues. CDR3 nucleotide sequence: TGCAGTGCTAGCCCCGGGACAGGGATGTCCTACGAGCAGTACTTC. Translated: CSASPGTGMSYEQYF.

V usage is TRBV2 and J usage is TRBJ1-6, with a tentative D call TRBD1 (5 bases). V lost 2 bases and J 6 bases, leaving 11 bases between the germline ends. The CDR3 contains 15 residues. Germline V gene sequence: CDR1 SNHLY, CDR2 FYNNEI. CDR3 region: CASSEFGGINSPLHF. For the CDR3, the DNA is TGTGCCAGCAGTGAATTTGGGGGGATTAATTCACCCCTCCACTTT.

CDR3 nucleotides: TGTGCCAGTAGTACCGGGGGGGCGTCCACAGATACGCAGTATTTT. It specifies CASSTGGASTDTQYF. The V gene is TRBV19, the J gene TRBJ2-3, with 8 bases aligning to TRBD2. The germline V gene has CDR1 LNHDA and CDR2 SQIVND (reference sequence). V trimming: 4 bases; J trimming: 2 bases; junction bases outside the gene matches: 5. The CDR3 spans 15 residues.

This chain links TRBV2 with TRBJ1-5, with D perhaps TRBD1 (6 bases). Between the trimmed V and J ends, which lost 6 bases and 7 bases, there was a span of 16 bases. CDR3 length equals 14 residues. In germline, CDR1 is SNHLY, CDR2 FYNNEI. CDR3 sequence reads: CASSPTLQGQPQHF. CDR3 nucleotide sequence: TGTGCCAGCAGCCCGACCCTACAGGGCCAGCCCCAGCATTTT.

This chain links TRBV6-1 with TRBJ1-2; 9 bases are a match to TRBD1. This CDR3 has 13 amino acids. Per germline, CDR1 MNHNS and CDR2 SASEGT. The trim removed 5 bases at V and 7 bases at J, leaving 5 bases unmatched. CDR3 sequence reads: CASSRTGGSGYTF. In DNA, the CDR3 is TGTGCCAGCAGTCGTACAGGGGGCAGTGGCTACACCTTC.

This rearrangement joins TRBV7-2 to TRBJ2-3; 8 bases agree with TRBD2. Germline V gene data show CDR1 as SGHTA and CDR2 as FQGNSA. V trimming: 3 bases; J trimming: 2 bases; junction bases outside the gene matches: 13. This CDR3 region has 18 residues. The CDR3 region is CASSFAVLGSGITDTQYF. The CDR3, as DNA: TGTGCCAGCAGCTTCGCCGTACTTGGTAGCGGGATCACAGATACGCAGTATTTT.

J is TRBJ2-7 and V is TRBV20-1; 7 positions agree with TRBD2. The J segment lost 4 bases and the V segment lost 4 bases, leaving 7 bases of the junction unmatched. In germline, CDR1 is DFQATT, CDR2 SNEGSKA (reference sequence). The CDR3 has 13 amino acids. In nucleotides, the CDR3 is TGCAGTGCTATTGGCGGCGGGGGATACGAGCAGTACTTC. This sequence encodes CSAIGGGGYEQYF.